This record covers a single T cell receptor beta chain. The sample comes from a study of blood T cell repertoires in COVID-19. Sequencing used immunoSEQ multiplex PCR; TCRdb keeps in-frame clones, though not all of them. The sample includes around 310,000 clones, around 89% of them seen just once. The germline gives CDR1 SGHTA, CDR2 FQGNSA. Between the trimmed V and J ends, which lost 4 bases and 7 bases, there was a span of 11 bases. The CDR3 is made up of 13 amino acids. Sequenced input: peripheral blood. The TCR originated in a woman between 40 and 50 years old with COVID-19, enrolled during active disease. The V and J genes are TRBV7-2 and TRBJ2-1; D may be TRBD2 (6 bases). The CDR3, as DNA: TGTGCCAGCAGCTCCTATAGCGGAAATGAGCAGTTCTTC. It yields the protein CASSSYSGNEQFF. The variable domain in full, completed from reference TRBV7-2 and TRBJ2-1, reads GAGVSQSPSNKVTEKGKDVELRCDPISGHTALYWYRQSLGQGLEFLIYFQGNSAPDKSGLPSDRFSAERTGGSVSTLTIQRTQQEDSAVYLCASSSYSGNEQFFGPGTRLTVL.